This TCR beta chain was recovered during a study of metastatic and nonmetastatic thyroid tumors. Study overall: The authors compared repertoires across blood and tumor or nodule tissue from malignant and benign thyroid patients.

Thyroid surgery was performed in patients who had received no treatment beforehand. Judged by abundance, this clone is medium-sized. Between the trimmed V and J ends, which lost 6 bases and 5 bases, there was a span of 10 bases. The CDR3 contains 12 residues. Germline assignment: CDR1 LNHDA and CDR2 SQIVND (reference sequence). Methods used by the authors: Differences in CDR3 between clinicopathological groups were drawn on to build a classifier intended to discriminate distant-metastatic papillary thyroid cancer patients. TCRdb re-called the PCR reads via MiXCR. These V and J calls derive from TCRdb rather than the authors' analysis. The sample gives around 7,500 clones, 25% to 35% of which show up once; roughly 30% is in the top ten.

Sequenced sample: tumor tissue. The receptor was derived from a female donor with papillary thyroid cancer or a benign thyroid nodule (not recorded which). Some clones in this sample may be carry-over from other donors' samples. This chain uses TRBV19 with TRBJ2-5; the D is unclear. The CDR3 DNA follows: TGTGCCAGTAGCCAACTGGGGGAGACCCAGTACTTC. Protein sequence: CASSQLGETQYF.